The entry below gives a single T cell receptor beta chain sequence along with its context. The target antigen is unknown. This entry belongs to a study of T cell responses to AZD1222 COVID-19 vaccine. Whole-study context: Whether given at about 4 or about 12 weeks, second doses were pooled. Study-wide results and limits: Donor demographics were predominantly white British with a female majority; clonal diversity may be underestimated. Researchers report vaccine-associated CD4 TCRs spanning spike, with dominance at 160-218 and 743-854. Two AZD1222 administrations were followed by greater Spike-specific TCR breadth and depth.

Repertoires were generated with immunoSEQ multiplex PCR, while TCRdb's copy carries only in-frame clones and drops some. The table lists about 120,000 clones, approximately 92% of them singletons, with 1.1% in the top ten. The receptor's source is an adult in good health. The specimen comprised peripheral blood, sampled on day 0 of AZD1222 vaccination.

CDR3 coding DNA: TGTGCCAGCTCACCCCCTTTCCCCGGGGCTGTGAACACTGAAGCTTTCTTT. Translating gives CASSPPFPGAVNTEAFF. V is TRBV18 and J is TRBJ1-1, with D possibly matching TRBD1 (5 bases). Germline assignment: CDR1 KGHSH and CDR2 LQKENI. V was cut by 3 bases and J by 0 bases, with 17 bases left in between. The CDR3 is 17 residues long.